A selection of T cell receptor beta chains follows, all from one sample in a study of blood T cells in healthy people across ages. MiXCR, applied by TCRdb to the 5' RACE reads, yields one record per CDR3 protein. This sample carries under 2,000,000 distinct CDR3 sequences, around 50% of them seen once, and the ten largest clones take about 2.1%. Sequencing was carried out using blood. The receptors shown here come from a woman aged 40 to 49 in good health. The CDR3 runs from the conserved cysteine through the conserved F or W. A D gene is named only where the DNA matches it firmly. Rows give clone size only sometimes, using once, few, many, or a class for an expanded clone.

v_call,clone_size,d_call,j_call,cdr3_aa,cdr3_nt
TRBV15,NA,TRBD1,TRBJ2-1,CATSGDLGQTSYNEQFF,TGTGCCACCAGCGGCGACCTGGGACAGACATCCTACAATGAGCAGTTCTTC
TRBV6-1,NA,TRBD1,TRBJ1-1,CASGVQGGTEAFF,TGTGCCAGCGGCGTACAGGGGGGCACTGAAGCTTTCTTT
TRBV20-1,NA,NA,TRBJ2-7,CSADWLGWSYEQYF,TGCAGTGCGGACTGGCTGGGCTGGTCCTACGAGCAGTACTTC
TRBV6-2/TRBV6-3,NA,TRBD1,TRBJ2-4,CASIRTGEAIQYF,TGTGCCAGCATACGGACAGGGGAGGCCATTCAGTACTTC
TRBV7-9,few,NA,TRBJ2-7,CASSGGQPSYEQYF,TGTGCCAGCAGCGGAGGACAACCTTCCTACGAGCAGTACTTC
TRBV12-3/TRBV12-4,NA,TRBD1,TRBJ2-1,CASSSFPPGTGFDKQFF,TGTGCCAGCAGTTCATTTCCCCCCGGGACAGGGTTTGATAAGCAGTTCTTC
TRBV10-2,NA,NA,TRBJ2-7,CAGKGRVERQYF,TGCGCCGGGAAAGGCAGGGTTGAACGGCAGTACTTC
TRBV5-5,NA,NA,TRBJ2-5,CASILTGLGETQYF,TGTGCCAGCATCCTGACGGGGTTAGGAGAGACCCAGTACTTC
TRBV2,few,NA,TRBJ2-7,CASLPYGFYEQYF,TGTGCCAGCCTCCCATATGGGTTCTACGAGCAGTACTTC
TRBV7-2,NA,NA,TRBJ2-1,CASTLTSYNEQFF,TGTGCCAGCACCCTGACGTCCTACAATGAGCAGTTCTTC
TRBV7-9,NA,NA,TRBJ1-2,CASSTIMDYGYTF,TGTGCCAGCAGCACGATAATGGACTATGGCTACACCTTC
TRBV28,few,NA,TRBJ1-2,CASSTPGRNYGYTF,TGTGCCAGCAGTACTCCGGGAAGAAACTATGGCTACACCTTC
TRBV10-3,NA,NA,TRBJ2-5,CVISESGETQYF,TGTGTCATCAGTGAGTCTGGGGAGACCCAGTACTTC
TRBV29-1,few,NA,TRBJ1-2,CSVEQGMGSNYGYTF,TGCAGCGTTGAACAGGGGATGGGCTCGAACTATGGCTACACCTTC
TRBV21-1,once,NA,TRBJ2-3,CASSNAGCTDTQYF,TGTGCCAGCAGCAACGCGGGGTGCACAGATACGCAGTATTTT
TRBV4-3,many,TRBD2,TRBJ2-5,CASSQGLAGEETQYF,TGCGCCAGCAGCCAAGGACTAGCGGGGGAAGAGACCCAGTACTTC
TRBV12-5,few,TRBD2,TRBJ2-1,CASGLALTSGDPYNEQFF,TGTGCTAGTGGTTTGGCTCTGACTAGCGGGGACCCCTACAATGAGCAGTTCTTC
TRBV28,NA,TRBD2,TRBJ2-7,CASTERGRSYEQYF,TGTGCCAGCACCGAGCGGGGTCGGTCCTACGAGCAGTACTTC
TRBV6-2/TRBV6-3,NA,NA,TRBJ2-1,CASRFAGVNEQFF,TGTGCCAGCAGATTCGCAGGGGTCAATGAGCAGTTCTTC
TRBV27,few,NA,TRBJ2-6,CASSLFGGSGANVLTF,TGTGCCAGCAGTTTATTTGGGGGGTCTGGGGCCAACGTCCTGACTTTC
TRBV2,NA,NA,TRBJ2-3,CASSPGTRDTDTQYF,TGTGCCAGCAGCCCCGGGACTCGCGATACAGATACGCAGTATTTT
TRBV27,NA,NA,TRBJ2-7,CASSLSWTITVSYEQYF,TGTGCCAGCAGTCTATCATGGACAATTACCGTCTCCTACGAGCAGTACTTC
TRBV4-3,few,TRBD1,TRBJ2-6,CASSQNRGPGANVLTF,TGCGCCAGCAGCCAGAACAGGGGACCTGGGGCCAACGTCCTGACTTTC
TRBV20-1,NA,NA,TRBJ2-5,CSARDLGGTQETQYF,TGCAGTGCTAGAGATCTAGGAGGGACTCAAGAGACCCAGTACTTC
TRBV4-2,NA,NA,TRBJ1-2,CASSQDGVPNYGYTF,TGTGCCAGCAGCCAAGATGGAGTCCCCAACTATGGCTACACCTTC
TRBV20-1,NA,NA,TRBJ1-1,CSAREPAPQGAFF,TGCAGTGCTAGAGAACCGGCGCCCCAAGGAGCTTTCTTT
TRBV20-1,NA,NA,TRBJ1-1,CSPEVPGGSAFF,TGCAGTCCCGAGGTCCCCGGCGGTTCAGCTTTCTTT
TRBV4-3,few,TRBD2,TRBJ2-1,CASSQEERGANEQFF,TGCGCCAGCAGCCAAGAAGAGCGGGGGGCAAATGAGCAGTTCTTC
TRBV2,NA,NA,TRBJ2-5,CASSMAAKETQYF,TGTGCCAGCAGCATGGCCGCCAAAGAGACCCAGTACTTC
TRBV20-1,few,TRBD2,TRBJ2-5,CSASPIWGLAGEQETQYF,TGCAGTGCTAGCCCCATCTGGGGGCTAGCGGGGGAACAAGAGACCCAGTACTTC
TRBV28,NA,NA,TRBJ2-7,CASSVYRSYEQYF,TGTGCCAGCAGTGTATACAGGTCCTACGAGCAGTACTTC
TRBV20-1,NA,TRBD2,TRBJ2-1,CSAKGLAGGIYNEQFF,TGCAGTGCCAAGGGACTAGCGGGGGGGATATACAATGAGCAGTTCTTC
TRBV2,NA,TRBD1,TRBJ1-6,CASSEMAGGRSSPLHF,TGTGCCAGCAGTGAAATGGCAGGGGGAAGGAGTTCACCCCTCCACTTT
TRBV2,NA,NA,TRBJ2-3,CASRKLGASKDTQYF,TGTGCCAGCAGAAAACTGGGTGCGTCGAAAGATACGCAGTATTTT
TRBV20-1,NA,NA,TRBJ1-2,CSARYQGPNRYGYTF,TGCAGTGCTAGATATCAGGGACCGAATCGCTATGGCTACACCTTC
TRBV20-1,NA,TRBD1,TRBJ1-2,CSARRDRGGYGYTF,TGCAGTGCTAGGCGGGACAGGGGGGGCTATGGCTACACCTTC
TRBV4-2,NA,TRBD1,TRBJ1-2,CASSQSTGTGGYTF,TGTGCCAGCAGCCAGTCCACAGGGACAGGAGGCTACACCTTC
TRBV27,NA,NA,TRBJ2-7,CASSLSGVGIEQYF,TGTGCCAGCAGTTTATCGGGGGTTGGGATCGAGCAGTACTTC
TRBV12-3/TRBV12-4,NA,TRBD1,TRBJ1-2,CASTRTGLGYTF,TGTGCCAGCACCCGGACAGGGCTGGGCTACACCTTC
TRBV27,NA,TRBD1,TRBJ2-3,CASSPGQGVGHTQYF,TGTGCCAGCAGTCCAGGACAGGGAGTAGGGCATACGCAGTATTTT
TRBV10-3,NA,NA,TRBJ2-1,CAIRPSDASIYNEQFF,TGTGCCATCAGGCCCTCGGATGCCAGTATCTACAATGAGCAGTTCTTC
TRBV4-1,NA,NA,TRBJ1-2,CASSQEQGAIYGYTF,TGCGCCAGCAGCCAAGAACAGGGAGCAATCTATGGCTACACCTTC
TRBV28,few,TRBD2,TRBJ2-1,CASSPPVPGEGYNEQFF,TGTGCCAGCAGTCCCCCCGTCCCCGGGGAGGGCTACAATGAGCAGTTCTTC
TRBV5-1,few,NA,TRBJ2-7,CASSFPTTYEQYF,TGCGCCAGCAGCTTCCCAACCACCTACGAGCAGTACTTC
TRBV6-6,NA,TRBD1,TRBJ1-5,CASSQTGGPNQPQHF,TGTGCCAGCAGCCAAACAGGGGGGCCCAATCAGCCCCAGCATTTT
TRBV12-3/TRBV12-4,few,NA,TRBJ2-1,CASSLVDRPEQFF,TGTGCCAGCAGTTTAGTCGATAGACCTGAGCAGTTCTTC
TRBV19,NA,TRBD1,TRBJ2-7,CASSVRGSWEQYF,TGTGCCAGTAGTGTCAGGGGGTCGTGGGAGCAGTACTTC
TRBV27,few,NA,TRBJ2-2,CASSFRAGELFF,TGTGCCAGCAGTTTTAGGGCCGGGGAGCTGTTTTTT
TRBV9,NA,TRBD2,TRBJ2-1,CASSVRTGGANDEQFF,TGTGCCAGCAGCGTACGGACCGGGGGGGCGAATGATGAGCAGTTCTTC
TRBV7-3,NA,NA,TRBJ2-4,CASSSPLEGGALAKNTQYF,TGTGCCAGCAGCTCCCCCCTAGAGGGGGGAGCACTAGCCAAAAACACTCAGTACTTC
TRBV7-9,few,NA,TRBJ2-3,CASSPGVYEDTQYF,TGTGCCAGCAGCCCAGGAGTATACGAGGATACGCAGTATTTT
TRBV5-1,few,TRBD1,TRBJ2-1,CASSEGQGGYEQFF,TGCGCCAGCAGCGAGGGACAGGGGGGGTATGAGCAGTTCTTC
TRBV4-1,NA,NA,TRBJ1-1,CASSQEITATEAFF,TGCGCCAGCAGCCAAGAAATAACGGCAACTGAAGCTTTCTTT
TRBV5-1,NA,TRBD2,TRBJ2-3,CASQSAGTSTDTQYF,TGCGCCAGCCAATCAGCGGGGACTAGCACAGATACGCAGTATTTT